This TCR beta chain originates from a study of T cells in localized non-small cell lung cancer. TCRdb's copy holds only in-frame clones and misses some; the assay was immunoSEQ multiplex PCR. This sample has about 1,900 clones, with less than 25% found just once. Notes on the study in general: A single tumor region was sequenced, leaving heterogeneity possible. Uninvolved neighboring lung showed the greatest T cell clonality, exceeding tumor. A median of approximately 54 clones ranked among the top 100 in tumor appeared in adjacent lung.

In its sample, this clone was seen a few times. Its antigen is unknown. The source of this sequence is a female donor of 60 years or more with stage I lung adenocarcinoma. This material consisted of normal lung tissue next to the tumor, taken before any cancer treatment.

CDR3 in DNA: TGTGCCAGTAGTGACGTCAGGGACACTGAAGCTTTCTTT. This gives the protein CASSDVRDTEAFF. V usage is TRBV19 and J usage is TRBJ1-1; weak D call: TRBD1 (5 bases). This CDR3 contains 13 residues. V was trimmed by 5 bases and J by 3 bases, leaving 10 bases between them. Germline V lookup: CDR1 LNHDA, CDR2 SQIVND (reference sequence).